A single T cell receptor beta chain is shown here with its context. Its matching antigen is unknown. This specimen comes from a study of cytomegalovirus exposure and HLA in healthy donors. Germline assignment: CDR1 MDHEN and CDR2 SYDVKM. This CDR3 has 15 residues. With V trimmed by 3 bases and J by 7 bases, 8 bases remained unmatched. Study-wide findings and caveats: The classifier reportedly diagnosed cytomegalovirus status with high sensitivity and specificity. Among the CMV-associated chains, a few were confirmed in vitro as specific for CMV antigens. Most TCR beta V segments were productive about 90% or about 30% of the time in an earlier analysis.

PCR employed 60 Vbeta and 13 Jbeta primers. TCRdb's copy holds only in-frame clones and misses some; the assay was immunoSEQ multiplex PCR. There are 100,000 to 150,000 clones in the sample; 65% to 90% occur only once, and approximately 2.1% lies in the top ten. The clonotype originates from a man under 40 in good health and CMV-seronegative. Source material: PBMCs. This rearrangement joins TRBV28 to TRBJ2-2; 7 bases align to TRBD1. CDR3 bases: TGTGCCAGCAGTTTTATGTTGAGGGGGCGCGGGGAGCTGTTTTTT. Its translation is CASSFMLRGRGELFF.